These 27 T cell receptor beta chains were all obtained from the same sample, sequenced in a study of regulatory dendritic cells for organ transplantation. The method was immunoSEQ multiplex PCR; TCRdb's version includes in-frame clones alone and lacks a portion of them. The sample has some 10,000 clones, under 80% seen once. Input material: memory CD8+ T cells from blood. Subset described: CD45RO+ memory T cells. All receptors derive from a human donor in good health.

V and J are TRBV6-5 and TRBJ2-1; 10 bases are a match to TRBD2. From germline, CDR1 is MNHEY and CDR2 SVGAGI. The CDR3 has 14 residues. V lost 8 bases and J lost 5; bases outside the gene matches: 6. The CDR3 loop is CASWPGLANNEQFF. CDR3 sequence (DNA): TGTGCCAGCTGGCCGGGACTAGCGAACAATGAGCAGTTCTTC.

J is TRBJ1-2 and V is TRBV15; D is unclear. The CDR3 runs to 16 residues. Per germline, CDR1 LNHNV and CDR2 YYDKDF (reference sequence). Trimming took off 0 bases at V and 4 bases at J, with 15 bases between the two ends. The CDR3 region has the DNA TGTGCCACCAGCAGAGATATTACGGAGGGTCGCTATGGCTACACCTTC. It is translated as CATSRDITEGRYGYTF.

The chain joins TRBV9 to TRBJ2-7; D is uncertain. Trimming took 0 bases from V and 2 from J, leaving 12 bases between them. CDR3 length: 15 residues. The V gene's germline CDR1 is SGDLS and CDR2 YYNGEE. CDR3 sequence reads: CASSVGEDLTYEQYF. The CDR3 bases are TGTGCCAGCAGCGTAGGAGAAGACCTAACCTACGAGCAGTACTTC. The full variable domain, with the rest looked up from reference TRBV9 and TRBJ2-7, is DSGVTQTPKHLITATGQRVTLRCSPRSGDLSVYWYQQSLDQGLQFLIQYYNGEERAKGNILERFSAQQFPDLHSELNLSSLELGDSALYFCASSVGEDLTYEQYFGPGTRLTVT.

The chain uses TRBV4-1 and TRBJ2-7, with 7 bases matching TRBD1. The CDR3 length is 15 residues. The V gene's germline CDR1 is MGHRA and CDR2 YSYEKL. With 0 bases clipped from V and 4 bases from J, the junction kept 6 bases outside the gene matches. CDR3 loop: CASSQENRGTYEQYF. CDR3 DNA sequence: TGCGCCAGCAGCCAAGAGAACAGGGGTACTTACGAGCAGTACTTC.

The gene calls are TRBV19 and TRBJ1-1, with 9 positions matching TRBD1. CDR1 LNHDA and CDR2 SQIVND come from the germline V gene (reference sequence). The CDR3 length is 18 residues. The V and J ends lost 7 bases and 3 bases, in that order; junction bases with no gene match: 18. The CDR3: CASTATRDREGLDTEAFF. CDR3 DNA sequence: TGTGCCAGTACCGCCACCCGGGACAGGGAAGGTTTGGACACTGAAGCTTTCTTT. Filled out from reference TRBV19 and TRBJ1-1, the complete variable domain reads DGGITQSPKYLFRKEGQNVTLSCEQNLNHDAMYWYRQDPGQGLRLIYYSQIVNDFQKGDIAEGYSVSREKKESFPLTVTSAQKNPTAFYLCASTATRDREGLDTEAFFGQGTRLTVV.

This clone was detected a few times. This chain joins TRBV9 and TRBJ1-2; D is perhaps TRBD1 (5 bases). This CDR3 is 14 amino acids long. V lost 3 bases, J lost 7 bases, and 16 bases lay in between. The germline V gene has CDR1 SGDLS and CDR2 YYNGEE. Here the CDR3 reads CASSAQGLTSGYTF. The CDR3, as DNA: TGTGCCAGCAGCGCCCAGGGACTTACGAGTGGCTACACCTTC.

This clone was detected only once. The chain carries TRBV10-3 and TRBJ2-3; TRBD2 might be the D (6 bases). The CDR3 is made up of 16 amino acids. CDR1 ENHRY and CDR2 SYGVKD come from the germline V gene. The V end lost 7 bases, the J end lost 0 bases, and 17 bases lay between the germline ends. CDR3 residues: CAITPAPSASTDTQYF. The CDR3 DNA reads TGTGCCATCACCCCGGCCCCTAGCGCGAGCACAGATACGCAGTATTTT.

The chain has TRBV5-1 and TRBJ2-1; TRBD2 aligns across 8 bases. Germline trimming cut 2 bases from V and 4 bases from J; bases unmatched to any gene: 5. The CDR3 loop spans 15 amino acids. The germline gives CDR1 SGHRS, CDR2 YFSETQ. The chain's CDR3 is CASSLLAVTYNEQFF. The DNA of the CDR3 is TGCGCCAGCAGCTTACTAGCGGTAACTTACAATGAGCAGTTCTTC.

The chain is built from TRBV27 and TRBJ1-1; a weak D match, TRBD1 (5 bases). V was trimmed by 3 bases and J by 4 bases, leaving 12 bases between them. The CDR3 length is 14 residues. CDR1 MNHEY and CDR2 SMNVEV come from the germline V gene (reference sequence). The CDR3 DNA is TGTGCCAGCAGTTTTAGTGGGGGGATCACTGAAGCTTTCTTT. This translates into CASSFSGGITEAFF.

This clone has just a few counts. V gene TRBV10-2 combines with J gene TRBJ1-2; D not certain. CDR1 and CDR2 (germline): WSHSY, SAAADI. Trimming cost V 6 bases and J 4 bases, with 9 bases left between them. The CDR3 contains 12 residues. The CDR3 DNA follows: TGCGCCAGCAGCCCGGGCAGCTATGGCTACACCTTC. Its protein is CASSPGSYGYTF.

This clone was recorded a few times. This rearrangement joins TRBV19 to TRBJ1-5; D gene unclear. This CDR3 is built from 14 residues. Trimming pared 5 bases from V and 2 bases from J, leaving 10 bases between. Germline CDR1 is LNHDA and CDR2 is SQIVND (reference sequence). CDR3 amino acids: CASSLSGGNQPQHF. The CDR3 bases are TGTGCCAGTAGTTTGTCAGGAGGCAATCAGCCCCAGCATTTT.

This chain joins TRBV7-9 and TRBJ1-2; D not certain. Trimming removed 6 bases at V and 6 bases at J, with 11 bases between. CDR1 SEHNR and CDR2 FQNEAQ come from the germline V gene (reference sequence). The CDR3 spans 12 residues. The CDR3 bases are TGTGCCAGCAGTTTGAGCATAGATGGCTACACCTTC. Translation: CASSLSIDGYTF.

A few counts support this clone. The identical CDR3 is also encoded by other nucleotide sequences in the sample. V is TRBV10-3 and J is TRBJ2-1; 9 bases match TRBD2. The CDR3 spans 17 residues. V lost 0 bases and J lost 5; bases outside the gene matches: 8. Germline values: CDR1 ENHRY, CDR2 SYGVKD. The CDR3 reads CAISESAASGDNNEQFF. As DNA, the CDR3 is TGTGCCATCAGTGAGTCAGCGGCTAGCGGGGACAACAATGAGCAGTTCTTC.

The V gene is TRBV13, the J gene TRBJ2-7, with 10 bases lining up with TRBD2. CDR3 size: 15 residues. Germline values: CDR1 PRHDT, CDR2 FYEKMQ (reference sequence). J lost 5 bases, V lost 4 bases, and 8 bases had no gene match. DNA of the CDR3: TGTGCCAGCAGCTCAGGAAGCGGGAGGGCCCACGAGCAGTACTTC. This encodes CASSSGSGRAHEQYF.

The genes are TRBV29-1 and TRBJ2-5, with D perhaps matching TRBD1 (6 bases). Germline CDR1 is SQVTM and CDR2 is ANQGSEA. There are 14 residues in the CDR3. The V and J ends lost 8 bases and 5 bases respectively, with 21 bases between them. The CDR3 nucleotides are TGCAGCCCTTGCGACAGGCACCTAGGGGAGACCCAGTACTTC. Its protein product is CSPCDRHLGETQYF.

This chain's CDR3 is CASSPPVGSEQYF. In nucleotides, the CDR3 is TGTGCCAGCAGCCCACCGGTTGGCTCAGAGCAGTACTTC. This rearrangement joins TRBV9 to TRBJ2-7; no reliable D call. This CDR3 is 13 amino acids long. V gave up 4 bases and J gave up 7 bases, with 15 bases separating them. The germline V gene encodes CDR1 SGDLS and CDR2 YYNGEE.

This sequence joins TRBV5-1 and TRBJ2-5; D is perhaps TRBD1 (5 bases). V lost 0 bases to trimming and J lost 2 bases, with 11 bases between them. CDR3 length equals 15 residues. Germline V CDR1 and CDR2: SGHRS, YFSETQ. For the CDR3, the DNA is TGCGCCAGCAGCTTGGATAGTGACAGACAAGAGACCCAGTACTTC. Its protein is CASSLDSDRQETQYF.

J is TRBJ2-7 and V is TRBV27; D may be TRBD1 (6 bases). The V gene's germline CDR1 is MNHEY and CDR2 SMNVEV (reference sequence). The length of the CDR3 is 11 residues. V lost 4 bases and J 6 bases, leaving 7 bases between the germline ends. In DNA form, the CDR3 reads TGTGCCAGCAGTTCGACAGGCGAGCAGTACTTC. Residues: CASSSTGEQYF.

The rearrangement joins TRBV10-2 to TRBJ2-1; D unclear. CDR1 is WSHSY and CDR2 is SAAADI in the germline V gene. The CDR3 extends over 12 amino acids. Trimming pared 0 bases from V and 10 bases from J, leaving 7 bases between. Here the CDR3 reads CASSESGYEQFF. The DNA of the CDR3 is TGCGCCAGCAGTGAGTCGGGCTACGAGCAGTTCTTC.

This chain uses TRBV7-6 with TRBJ2-7; D remains ambiguous. CDR3 length equals 15 residues. V lost 0 bases and J 2 bases, leaving 11 bases between the germline ends. Germline CDR1 is SGHVS and CDR2 is FNYEAQ. The CDR3 reads CASSLAPPRAYEQYF. CDR3 DNA sequence: TGTGCCAGCAGCTTAGCCCCCCCGCGAGCCTACGAGCAGTACTTC.

The chain recombines TRBV10-3 with TRBJ2-2; D may be TRBD1 or TRBD2 (5 bases each). Germline CDR1 reads ENHRY; CDR2 reads SYGVKD. V lost 10 bases to trimming and J lost 8 bases, with 14 bases between them. CDR3 length equals 12 residues. In nucleotides, the CDR3 is TGTGCCACTCGGGACCCGCGTGGGGAGCTGTTTTTT. Its translation: CATRDPRGELFF.

This rearrangement joins TRBV27 to TRBJ1-5; 7 bases match TRBD1. This CDR3 has 14 residues. Per the germline V gene, CDR1 is MNHEY and CDR2 is SMNVEV (reference sequence). Losses at the gene ends were 5 bases for V and 6 bases for J; bases not matched to a gene: 7. The CDR3 DNA is TGTGCCAGCAGTCCCCGGGACAGAATTCAGCCCCAGCATTTT. It encodes CASSPRDRIQPQHF.

The chain links TRBV7-9 to TRBJ2-3; 14 bases line up with TRBD2. J was trimmed by 0 bases and V by 5 bases; bases with no gene match: 7. From germline, CDR1 is SEHNR and CDR2 FQNEAQ (reference sequence). This CDR3 has 18 residues. The CDR3 spells CASSLQGLAGESTDTQYF. DNA for the CDR3: TGTGCCAGCAGCCTACAGGGACTAGCGGGGGAGAGCACAGATACGCAGTATTTT.

The chain recombines TRBV5-5 with TRBJ2-7, with D possibly TRBD1 on 5 matching bases. The CDR3 consists of 15 residues. Germline CDR1 SGHKS, CDR2 YYEKEE (reference sequence). Trimming removed 0 bases at V and 2 bases at J, with 12 bases between. CDR3 nucleotides: TGTGCCAGCAGCTTGGGACTCTCGGACACCTACGAGCAGTACTTC. This sequence encodes CASSLGLSDTYEQYF.

The count of this clone is one. The rearrangement joins TRBV28 to TRBJ2-5; TRBD1 aligns across 11 bases. CDR1 is MDHEN and CDR2 is SYDVKM in the germline V gene. The CDR3 runs to 18 residues. With V trimmed by 9 bases and J by 1 base, 16 bases remained unmatched. CDR3 nucleotide sequence: TGTGCCAGAGCGATCGGAGGACAGGGGGCGCGAAGCCAAGAGACCCAGTACTTC. Protein product: CARAIGGQGARSQETQYF.

V is TRBV18 and J is TRBJ1-4; D gene ambiguous. The CDR3 is 13 residues long. CDR1 KGHSH and CDR2 LQKENI come from the germline V gene. The V gene lost 8 bases and the J gene lost 6 bases, with 13 bases spanning the gap. DNA of the CDR3: TGTGCCAGCCGGGATATAAGGGATGAAAAACTGTTTTTT. This translates into CASRDIRDEKLFF.

The chain links TRBV30 to TRBJ1-2; 8 bases fit TRBD1. V lost 0 bases to trimming and J lost 4 bases; unmatched junction nucleotides: 1. CDR1 is GTSNPN and CDR2 is SVGIG in the germline V gene (reference sequence). This CDR3 is 13 amino acids long. The chain's CDR3 is CAWSVDRGYGYTF. The CDR3 nucleotides read TGTGCCTGGAGTGTAGACAGGGGCTATGGCTACACCTTC.